In this sample, the clone carrying this T cell receptor beta chain turned up many times. The data stem from a study of T cells after somatic rescue of genetic block. Generated by immunoSEQ multiplex PCR, the TCRdb table keeps only in-frame clones and is missing some. The table lists 15,000 or so clones, approximately 71% of them singletons, with around 28% in the top ten. Trimming left V 1 base short and J 4 bases short, with 8 bases between. From germline, CDR1 is SGHAT and CDR2 FQNNGV. The CDR3 extends over 14 amino acids. This clonotype was sampled from a young man. The sequencing sample was made of peripheral blood mononuclear cells (PBMCs). The chain combines TRBV11-2 with TRBJ1-5; D gene ambiguous. The CDR3 reads CASSLVGPNQPQHF. CDR3 nucleotide sequence: TGTGCCAGCAGCTTAGTAGGTCCGAATCAGCCCCAGCATTTT.